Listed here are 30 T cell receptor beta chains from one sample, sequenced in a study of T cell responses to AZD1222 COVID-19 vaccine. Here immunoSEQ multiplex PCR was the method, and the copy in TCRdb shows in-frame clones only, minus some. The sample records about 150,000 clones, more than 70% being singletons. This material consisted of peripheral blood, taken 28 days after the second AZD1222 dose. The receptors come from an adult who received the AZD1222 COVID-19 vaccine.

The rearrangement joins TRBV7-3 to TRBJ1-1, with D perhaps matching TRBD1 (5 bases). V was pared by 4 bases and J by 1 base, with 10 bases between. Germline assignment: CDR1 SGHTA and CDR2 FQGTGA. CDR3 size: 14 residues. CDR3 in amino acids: CASSSGQGNTEAFF. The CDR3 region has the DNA TGTGCCAGCAGCTCGGGTCAGGGGAACACTGAAGCTTTCTTT.

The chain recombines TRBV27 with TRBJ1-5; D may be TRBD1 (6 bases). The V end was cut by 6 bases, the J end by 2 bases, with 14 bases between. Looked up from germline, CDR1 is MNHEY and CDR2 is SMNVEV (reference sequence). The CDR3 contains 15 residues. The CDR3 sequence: CASSSLGGGNQPQHF. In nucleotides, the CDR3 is TGTGCCAGCAGCTCCCTAGGGGGAGGCAATCAGCCCCAGCATTTT.

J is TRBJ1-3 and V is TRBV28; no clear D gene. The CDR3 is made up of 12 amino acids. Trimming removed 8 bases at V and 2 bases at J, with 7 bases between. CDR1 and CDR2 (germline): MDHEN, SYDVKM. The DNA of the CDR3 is TGTGCCAGCTGCATACCTGGAAACACCATATATTTT. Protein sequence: CASCIPGNTIYF.

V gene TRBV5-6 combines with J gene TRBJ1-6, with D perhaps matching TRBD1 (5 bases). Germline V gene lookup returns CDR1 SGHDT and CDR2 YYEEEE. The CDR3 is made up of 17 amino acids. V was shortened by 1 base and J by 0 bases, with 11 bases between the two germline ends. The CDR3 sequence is CASSLIGESSYNSPLHF. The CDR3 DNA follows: TGTGCCAGCAGCTTGATAGGGGAGAGCTCCTATAATTCACCCCTCCACTTT.

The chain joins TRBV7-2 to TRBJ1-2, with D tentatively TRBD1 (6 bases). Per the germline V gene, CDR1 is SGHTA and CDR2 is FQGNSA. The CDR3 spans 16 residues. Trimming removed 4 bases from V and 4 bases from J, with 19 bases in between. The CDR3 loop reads CASSSAPRGSGYGYTF. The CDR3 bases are TGTGCCAGCAGCTCCGCCCCCAGGGGATCGGGCTATGGCTACACCTTC.

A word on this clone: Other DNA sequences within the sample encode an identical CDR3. The CDR3 coding sequence is TGTGCCAGCAGCTTAACAGGTCAGCCCCAGCATTTT. Translated: CASSLTGQPQHF. The chain joins TRBV7-2 to TRBJ1-5; possibly TRBD1 for D (5 bases). The CDR3 totals 12 residues. The germline gives CDR1 SGHTA, CDR2 FQGNSA. V lost 2 bases and J lost 6, with 5 bases in between.

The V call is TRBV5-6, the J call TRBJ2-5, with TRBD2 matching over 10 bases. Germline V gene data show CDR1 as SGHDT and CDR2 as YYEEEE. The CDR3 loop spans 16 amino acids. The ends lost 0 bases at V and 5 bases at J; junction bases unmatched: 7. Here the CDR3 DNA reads TGTGCCAGCAGCTTGGAACTAGCGGGATATATGGAGACCCAGTACTTC. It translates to CASSLELAGYMETQYF.

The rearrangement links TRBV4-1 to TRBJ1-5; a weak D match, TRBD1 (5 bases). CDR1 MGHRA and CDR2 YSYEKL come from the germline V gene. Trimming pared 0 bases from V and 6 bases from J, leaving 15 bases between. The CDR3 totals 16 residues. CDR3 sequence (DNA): TGCGCCAGCAGCCAAGATGCAGGGTTTGATAGTCAGCCCCAGCATTTT. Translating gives CASSQDAGFDSQPQHF.

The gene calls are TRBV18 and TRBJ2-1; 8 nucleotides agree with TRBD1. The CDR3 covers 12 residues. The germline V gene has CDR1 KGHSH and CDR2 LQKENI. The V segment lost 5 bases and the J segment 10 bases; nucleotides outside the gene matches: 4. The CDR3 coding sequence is TGTGCCAGCTCATCAGGGGGCTTCGAGCAGTTCTTC. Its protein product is CASSSGGFEQFF.

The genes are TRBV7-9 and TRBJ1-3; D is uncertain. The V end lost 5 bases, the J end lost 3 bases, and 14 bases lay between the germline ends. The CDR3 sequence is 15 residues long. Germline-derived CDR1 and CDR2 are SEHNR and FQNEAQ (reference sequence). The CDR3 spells CASSPDGLSGNTIYF. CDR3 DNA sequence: TGTGCCAGCAGCCCTGATGGCCTAAGTGGAAACACCATATATTTT. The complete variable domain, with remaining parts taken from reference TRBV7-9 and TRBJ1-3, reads DTGVSQNPRHKITKRGQNVTFRCDPISEHNRLYWYRQTLGQGPEFLTYFQNEAQLEKSRLLSDRFSAERPKGSFSTLEIQRTEQGDSAMYLCASSPDGLSGNTIYFGEGSWLTVV.

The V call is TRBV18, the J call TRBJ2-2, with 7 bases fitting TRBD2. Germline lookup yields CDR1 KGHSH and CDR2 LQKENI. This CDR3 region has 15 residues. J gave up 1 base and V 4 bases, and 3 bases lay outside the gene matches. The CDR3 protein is CASSQREVNTGELFF. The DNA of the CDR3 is TGTGCCAGCTCACAACGGGAGGTGAACACCGGGGAGCTGTTTTTT.

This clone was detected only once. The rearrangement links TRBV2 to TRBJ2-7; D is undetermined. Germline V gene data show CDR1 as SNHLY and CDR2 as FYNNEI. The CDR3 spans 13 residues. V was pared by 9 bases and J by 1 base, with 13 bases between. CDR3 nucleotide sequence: TGTGCCAGTGGGAACATGGCATCCTACGAGCAGTACTTC. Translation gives CASGNMASYEQYF.

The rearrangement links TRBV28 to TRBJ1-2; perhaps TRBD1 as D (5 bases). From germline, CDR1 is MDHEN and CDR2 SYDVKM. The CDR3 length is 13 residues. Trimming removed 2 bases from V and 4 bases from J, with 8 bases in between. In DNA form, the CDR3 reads TGTGCCAGCAGTTTAAGGGGAATCTATGGCTACACCTTC. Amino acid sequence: CASSLRGIYGYTF.

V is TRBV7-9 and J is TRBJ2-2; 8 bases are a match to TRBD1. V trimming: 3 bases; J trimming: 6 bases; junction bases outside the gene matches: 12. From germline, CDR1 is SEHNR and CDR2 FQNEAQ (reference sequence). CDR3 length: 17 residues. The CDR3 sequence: CASSLNPGTGLPGELFF. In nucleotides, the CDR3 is TGTGCCAGCAGCTTGAACCCGGGGACAGGTCTCCCCGGGGAGCTGTTTTTT. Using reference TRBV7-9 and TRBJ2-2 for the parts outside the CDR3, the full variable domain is DTGVSQNPRHKITKRGQNVTFRCDPISEHNRLYWYRQTLGQGPEFLTYFQNEAQLEKSRLLSDRFSAERPKGSFSTLEIQRTEQGDSAMYLCASSLNPGTGLPGELFFGEGSRLTVL.

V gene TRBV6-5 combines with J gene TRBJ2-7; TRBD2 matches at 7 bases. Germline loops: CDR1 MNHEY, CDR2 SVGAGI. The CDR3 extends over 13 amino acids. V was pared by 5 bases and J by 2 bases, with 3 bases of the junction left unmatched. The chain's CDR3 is CASSPRETYEQYF. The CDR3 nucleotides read TGTGCCAGCAGTCCGCGGGAGACCTACGAGCAGTACTTC.

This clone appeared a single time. CDR3 sequence (DNA): TGTGCCAGTAGTATCCTTACAGAGGCGAGCAATCAGCCCCAGCATTTT. Translated: CASSILTEASNQPQHF. This chain connects TRBV19 to TRBJ1-5, with unresolved D. The germline V gene has CDR1 LNHDA and CDR2 SQIVND (reference sequence). V was clipped by 3 bases and J by 1 base, with 13 bases between them. This CDR3 has 16 residues.

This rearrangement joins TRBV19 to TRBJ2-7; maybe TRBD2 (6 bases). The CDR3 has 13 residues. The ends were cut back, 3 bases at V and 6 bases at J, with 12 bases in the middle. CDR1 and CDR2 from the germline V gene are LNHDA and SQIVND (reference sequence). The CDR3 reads CASSIVDYGEQYF. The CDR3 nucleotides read TGTGCCAGTAGTATTGTGGACTACGGCGAGCAGTACTTC.

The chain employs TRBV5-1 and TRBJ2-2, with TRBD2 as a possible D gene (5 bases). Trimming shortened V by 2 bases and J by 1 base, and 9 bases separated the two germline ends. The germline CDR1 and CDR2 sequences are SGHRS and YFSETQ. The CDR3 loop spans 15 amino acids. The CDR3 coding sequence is TGCGCCAGCAGCTTCCGACGGGAGAACACCGGGGAGCTGTTTTTT. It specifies CASSFRRENTGELFF. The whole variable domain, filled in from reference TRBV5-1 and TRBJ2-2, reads KAGVTQTPRYLIKTRGQQVTLSCSPISGHRSVSWYQQTPGQGLQFLFEYFSETQRNKGNFPGRFSGRQFSNSRSEMNVSTLELGDSALYLCASSFRRENTGELFFGEGSRLTVL.

The CDR3 bases are TGCGCCAGCAGCCGGACAGGGGCTCCGAACACTGAAGCTTTCTTT. This encodes CASSRTGAPNTEAFF. The V call is TRBV4-1, the J call TRBJ1-1; 9 nucleotides line up with TRBD1. The CDR3 has 15 residues. Trimming removed 4 bases from V and 1 base from J; junction bases left unmatched: 4. Germline values: CDR1 MGHRA, CDR2 YSYEKL.

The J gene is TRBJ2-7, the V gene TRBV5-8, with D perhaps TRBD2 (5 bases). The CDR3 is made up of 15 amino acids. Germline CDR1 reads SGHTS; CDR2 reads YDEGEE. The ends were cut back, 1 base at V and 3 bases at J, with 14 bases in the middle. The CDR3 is CASSLSAGSVYEQYF. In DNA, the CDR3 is TGTGCCAGCAGCTTGTCGGCGGGCTCGGTCTACGAGCAGTACTTC. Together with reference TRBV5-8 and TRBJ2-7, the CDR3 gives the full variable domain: EAGVTQSPTHLIKTRGQQATLRCSPISGHTSVYWYQQALGLGLQFLLWYDEGEERNRGNFPPRFSGRQFPNYSSELNVNALELEDSALYLCASSLSAGSVYEQYFGPGTRLTVT.

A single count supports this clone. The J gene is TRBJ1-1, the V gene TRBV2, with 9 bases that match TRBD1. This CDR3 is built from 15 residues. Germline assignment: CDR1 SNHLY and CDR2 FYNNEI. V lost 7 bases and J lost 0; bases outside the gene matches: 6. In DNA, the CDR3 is TGTGCCAGCACTACGGGACAGGGTATGAACACTGAAGCTTTCTTT. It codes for CASTTGQGMNTEAFF. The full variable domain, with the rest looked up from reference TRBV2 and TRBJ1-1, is EPEVTQTPSHQVTQMGQEVILRCVPISNHLYFYWYRQILGQKVEFLVSFYNNEISEKSEIFDDQFSVERPDGSNFTLKIRSTKLEDSAMYFCASTTGQGMNTEAFFGQGTRLTVV.

CDR3 region: CASSKSRVVDYTF. The CDR3 bases are TGTGCCAGCAGCAAATCCAGGGTCGTTGACTACACCTTC. This chain links TRBV21-1 with TRBJ1-2; TRBD1 reflects the table's D call only, with no check against the DNA. TRBV21-1 is a pseudogene locus. This CDR3 is built from 13 residues.

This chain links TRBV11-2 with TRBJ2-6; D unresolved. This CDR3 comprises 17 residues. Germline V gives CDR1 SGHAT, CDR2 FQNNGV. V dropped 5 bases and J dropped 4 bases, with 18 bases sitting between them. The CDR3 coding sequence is TGTGCCAGCAGCCGACGATCCGCGGCTGGAGGGGCCAACGTCCTGACTTTC. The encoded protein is CASSRRSAAGGANVLTF.

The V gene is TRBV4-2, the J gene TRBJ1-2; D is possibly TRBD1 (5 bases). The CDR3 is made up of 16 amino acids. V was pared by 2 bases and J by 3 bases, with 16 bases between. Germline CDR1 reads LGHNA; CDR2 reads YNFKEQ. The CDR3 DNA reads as TGTGCCAGCAGCCAATTGACACGGGGCCACTACTATGGCTACACCTTC. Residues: CASSQLTRGHYYGYTF.

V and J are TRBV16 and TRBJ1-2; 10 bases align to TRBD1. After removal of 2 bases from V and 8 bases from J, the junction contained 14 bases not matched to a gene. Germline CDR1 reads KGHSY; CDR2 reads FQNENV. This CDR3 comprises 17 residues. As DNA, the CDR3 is TGTGCCAGCAGCCAAGGGACAGGGGAGCAGTGGGGCTTCGGCTACACCTTC. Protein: CASSQGTGEQWGFGYTF.

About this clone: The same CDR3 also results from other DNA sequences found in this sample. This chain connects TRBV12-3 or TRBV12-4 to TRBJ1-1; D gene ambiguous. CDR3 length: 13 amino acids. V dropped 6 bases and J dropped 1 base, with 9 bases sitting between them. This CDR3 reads CASSLRQNTEAFF. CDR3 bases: TGTGCCAGCAGCCTAAGACAGAACACTGAAGCTTTCTTT.

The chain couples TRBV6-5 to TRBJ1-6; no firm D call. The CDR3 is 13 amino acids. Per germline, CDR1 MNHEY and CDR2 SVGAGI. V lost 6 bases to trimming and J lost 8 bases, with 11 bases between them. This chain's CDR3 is CASSIFRDSPLHF. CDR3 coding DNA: TGTGCCAGCAGCATCTTTCGAGATTCACCCCTCCACTTT.

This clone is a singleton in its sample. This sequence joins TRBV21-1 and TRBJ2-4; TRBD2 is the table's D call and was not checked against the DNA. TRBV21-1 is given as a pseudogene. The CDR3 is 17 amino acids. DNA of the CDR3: TGTGCCAGCAGCAAAGTTGCGGGAGACCTAGCCAAAAACATTCAGTACTTC. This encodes CASSKVAGDLAKNIQYF.

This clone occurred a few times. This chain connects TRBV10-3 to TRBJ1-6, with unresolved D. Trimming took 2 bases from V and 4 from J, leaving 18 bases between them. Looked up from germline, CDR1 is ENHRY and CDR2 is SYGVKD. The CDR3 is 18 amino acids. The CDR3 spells CAISEGMSGGYYNSPLHF. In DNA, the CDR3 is TGTGCCATCAGTGAGGGGATGAGCGGTGGTTATTATAATTCACCCCTCCACTTT.

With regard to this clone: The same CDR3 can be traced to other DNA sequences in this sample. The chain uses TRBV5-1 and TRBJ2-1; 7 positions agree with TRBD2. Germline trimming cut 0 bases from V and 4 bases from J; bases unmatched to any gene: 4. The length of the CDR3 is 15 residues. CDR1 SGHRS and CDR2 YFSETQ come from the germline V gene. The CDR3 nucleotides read TGCGCCAGCAGCTTGGGCGGGAGCTCTTACAATGAGCAGTTCTTC. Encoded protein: CASSLGGSSYNEQFF.